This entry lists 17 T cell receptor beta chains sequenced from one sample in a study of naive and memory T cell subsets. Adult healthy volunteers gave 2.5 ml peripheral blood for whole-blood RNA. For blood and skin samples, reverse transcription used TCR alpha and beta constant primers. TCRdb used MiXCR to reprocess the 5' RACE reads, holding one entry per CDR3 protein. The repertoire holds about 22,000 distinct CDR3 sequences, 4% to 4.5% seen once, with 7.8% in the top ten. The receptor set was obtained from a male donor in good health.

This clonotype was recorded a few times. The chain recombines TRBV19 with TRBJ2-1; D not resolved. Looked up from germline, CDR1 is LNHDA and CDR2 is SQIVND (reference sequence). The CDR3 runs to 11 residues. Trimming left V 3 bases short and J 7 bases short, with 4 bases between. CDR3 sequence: CASSIRNEQFF. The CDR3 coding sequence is TGTGCCAGTAGTATTAGGAATGAGCAGTTCTTC.

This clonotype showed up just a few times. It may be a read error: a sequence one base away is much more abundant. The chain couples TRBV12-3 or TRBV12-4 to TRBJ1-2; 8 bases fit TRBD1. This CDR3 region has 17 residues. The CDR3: CASSLYPRTGNNYGDTF. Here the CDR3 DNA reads TGTGCCAGCAGTTTATACCCACGGACAGGGAATAACTATGGCGACACCTTC.

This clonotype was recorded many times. CDR3 bases: TGCAGTGCTAGTACAGGGGGCGAGCAGTACTTC. The encoded protein is CSASTGGEQYF. The chain uses TRBV20-1 and TRBJ2-7; 8 nucleotides line up with TRBD1. Germline-derived CDR1 and CDR2 are DFQATT and SNEGSKA (reference sequence). The CDR3 loop spans 11 amino acids. Trimming cost V 3 bases and J 6 bases; bases outside gene matches: 1.

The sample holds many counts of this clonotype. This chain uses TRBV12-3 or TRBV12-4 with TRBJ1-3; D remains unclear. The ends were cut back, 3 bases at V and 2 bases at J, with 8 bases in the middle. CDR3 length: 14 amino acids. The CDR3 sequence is CASSLWETGNTIYF. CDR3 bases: TGTGCCAGCAGTTTGTGGGAAACTGGAAACACCATATATTTT.

CDR3 in DNA: TGTGCCAGCAGTGAAGCTAGCGGGGTTGGTGCAGATACGCAGTATTTT. Protein sequence: CASSEASGVGADTQYF. This chain uses TRBV6-1 with TRBJ2-3; 8 bases are shared with TRBD2. Germline CDR1 is MNHNS and CDR2 is SASEGT. The V and J ends lost 0 bases and 4 bases, in that order; junction bases with no gene match: 6. CDR3 length: 16 amino acids.

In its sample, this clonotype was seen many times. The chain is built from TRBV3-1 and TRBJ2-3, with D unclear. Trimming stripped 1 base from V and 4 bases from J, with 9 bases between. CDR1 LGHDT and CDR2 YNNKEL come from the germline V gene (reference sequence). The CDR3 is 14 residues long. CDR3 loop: CASSQVSLPDTQYF. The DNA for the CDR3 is TGTGCCAGCAGCCAAGTTAGCCTCCCAGATACGCAGTATTTT.

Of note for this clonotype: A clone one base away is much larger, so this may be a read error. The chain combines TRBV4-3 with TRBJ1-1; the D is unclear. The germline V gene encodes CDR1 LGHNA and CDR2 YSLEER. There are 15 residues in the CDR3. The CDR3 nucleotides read TGCACCAGCAGCCAAGATCTCGCTCTGAACTCTGAAGCTTTCTTT. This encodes CTSSQDLALNSEAFF.

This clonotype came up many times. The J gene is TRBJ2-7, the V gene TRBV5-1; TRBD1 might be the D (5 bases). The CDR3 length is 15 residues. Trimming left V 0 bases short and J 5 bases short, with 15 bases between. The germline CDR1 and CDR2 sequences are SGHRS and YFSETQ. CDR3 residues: CASSLAGNLLNEQYF. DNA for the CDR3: TGCGCCAGCAGCTTGGCAGGGAACCTCCTGAACGAGCAGTACTTC.

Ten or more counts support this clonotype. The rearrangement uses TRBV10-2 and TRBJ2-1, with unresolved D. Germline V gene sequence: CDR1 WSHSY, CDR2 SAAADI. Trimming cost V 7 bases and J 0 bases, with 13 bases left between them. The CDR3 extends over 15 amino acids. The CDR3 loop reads CASMGFRSSYNEQFF. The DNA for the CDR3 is TGCGCCAGCATGGGATTTAGGTCCTCCTACAATGAGCAGTTCTTC.

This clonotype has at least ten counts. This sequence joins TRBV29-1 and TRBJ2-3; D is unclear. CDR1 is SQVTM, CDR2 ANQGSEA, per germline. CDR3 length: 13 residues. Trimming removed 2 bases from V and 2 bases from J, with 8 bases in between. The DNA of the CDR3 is TGCAGCGTTGAAAGCCAGTCCACAGATACGCAGTATTTT. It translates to CSVESQSTDTQYF.

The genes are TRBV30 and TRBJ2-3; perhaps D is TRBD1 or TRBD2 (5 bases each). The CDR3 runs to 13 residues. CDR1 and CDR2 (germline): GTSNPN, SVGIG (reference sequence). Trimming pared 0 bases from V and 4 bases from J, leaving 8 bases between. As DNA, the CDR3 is TGTGCCTGGAGTGTACTGGGGGCAGATACGCAGTATTTT. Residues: CAWSVLGADTQYF.

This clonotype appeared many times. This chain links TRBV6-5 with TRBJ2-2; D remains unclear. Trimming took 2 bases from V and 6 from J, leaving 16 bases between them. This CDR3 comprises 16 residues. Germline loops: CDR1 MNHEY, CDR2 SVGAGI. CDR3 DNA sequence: TGTGCCAGCAGTTACACGCGGAACTCTGGGTCCGGGGAGCTGTTTTTT. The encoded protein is CASSYTRNSGSGELFF.

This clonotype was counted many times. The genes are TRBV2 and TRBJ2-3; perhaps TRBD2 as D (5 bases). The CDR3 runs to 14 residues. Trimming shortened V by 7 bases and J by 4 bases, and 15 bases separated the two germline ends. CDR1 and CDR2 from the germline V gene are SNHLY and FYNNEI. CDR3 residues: CASTLLGFADTQYF. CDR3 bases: TGTGCCAGCACTCTACTAGGGTTCGCAGATACGCAGTATTTT. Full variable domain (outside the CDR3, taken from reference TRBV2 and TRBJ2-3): EPEVTQTPSHQVTQMGQEVILRCVPISNHLYFYWYRQILGQKVEFLVSFYNNEISEKSEIFDDQFSVERPDGSNFTLKIRSTKLEDSAMYFCASTLLGFADTQYFGPGTRLTVL.

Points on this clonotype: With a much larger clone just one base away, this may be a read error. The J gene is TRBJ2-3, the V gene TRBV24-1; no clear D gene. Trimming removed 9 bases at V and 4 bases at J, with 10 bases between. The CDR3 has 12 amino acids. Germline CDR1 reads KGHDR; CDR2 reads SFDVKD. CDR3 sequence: CATEGSPDTQYF. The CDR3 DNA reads TGTGCCACCGAAGGTAGTCCAGATACGCAGTATTTT.

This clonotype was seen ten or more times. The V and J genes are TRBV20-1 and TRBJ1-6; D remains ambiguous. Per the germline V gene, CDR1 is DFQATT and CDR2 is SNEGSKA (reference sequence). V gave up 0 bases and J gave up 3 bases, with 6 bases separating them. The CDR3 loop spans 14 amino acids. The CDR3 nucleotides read TGCAGTGCTAGAGAGGCGGACTATAATTCACCCCTCCACTTT. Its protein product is CSAREADYNSPLHF.

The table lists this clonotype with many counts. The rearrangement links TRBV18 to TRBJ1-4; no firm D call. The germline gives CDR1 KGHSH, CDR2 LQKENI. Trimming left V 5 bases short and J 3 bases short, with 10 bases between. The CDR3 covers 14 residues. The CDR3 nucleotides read TGTGCCAGCTCAGAGGGAGCGGCTAATGAAAAACTGTTTTTT. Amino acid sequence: CASSEGAANEKLFF.

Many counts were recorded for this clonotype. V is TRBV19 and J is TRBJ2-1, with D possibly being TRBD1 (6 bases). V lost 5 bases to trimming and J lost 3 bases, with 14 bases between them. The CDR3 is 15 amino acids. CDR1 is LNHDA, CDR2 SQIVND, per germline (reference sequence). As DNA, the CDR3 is TGTGCCAGTAGTGTACAGGGCGGGCTCTACAATGAGCAGTTCTTC. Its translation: CASSVQGGLYNEQFF.